The following is a TCR beta chain sequence with its context. This clone's antigen is unknown. No base quality values were provided; no much bigger clone lies one nucleotide off. The cohort comprised some 680 healthy bone marrow donors. At the time of sampling, every cohort member was nominally healthy, though immune exposures that went unrecorded were likely present. The donor was CMV seronegative and was included in the group of around 320 seronegative cohort members. A peripheral blood sample was collected from each donor, and TCR beta sequencing was performed on peripheral blood mononuclear cells. Genomic DNA was extracted from the blood cell samples with the Qiagen DNeasy Blood Extraction Kit. Libraries were prepared through the immunoSEQ multiplex PCR assay. A mixture of 60 forward primers for TCR Vbeta segments and 13 reverse primers for TCR Jbeta segments was used in the multiplex PCR. Amplification of the CDR3 region of rearranged TCR beta genes was performed with a multiplex PCR assay on genomic DNA. Amplified TCR beta libraries were sequenced as 87-base-pair reads on the Illumina HiSeq System. In the original analysis: Across the 640 or so repertoires, a later analysis counted 80 million or so unique TCR beta chains, 9.5 million to 13 million of which were shared by at least two donors. To remove PCR and sequencing errors, raw reads were error-corrected and collapsed into unique sequences using a nearest-neighbor algorithm that merged closely related sequences. V, D and J gene segments were assigned by aligning CDR3 sequences to IMGT reference sequences. For a sequence to be retained, a match of at least six nucleotides was required to both a V gene segment and a J gene segment. A rearrangement counted as productive if the CDR3 had no stop codons and remained in frame with V and J, and every other rearrangement counted as non-productive. Following IMGT convention, CDR3 was defined as the stretch from the second conserved V-encoded cysteine to the conserved J-encoded phenylalanine. In an earlier analysis of 587 of the donors, sequences lacking an unambiguous match to a single V gene segment were excluded. An earlier analysis of about 590 of the donors classified V segments as functional when productive rearrangements were above 56.7% and as segregating when the standard deviation between donors was above 5%. To diagnose cytomegalovirus status from the catalog of TCR beta chain sequences, a statistical classification framework was built. In a later analysis, TCR nucleotide sequences were compared against IMGT/GENE-DB human TR gene sequences so that V and J genes could be assigned. The TCRdist pipeline was used in a later analysis to assign CDR3 sequences and most-parsimonious VDJ recombination scenarios. A later analysis defined each TCR beta chain by its CDR3 amino acid sequence plus V-gene family, and excluded reads lacking a unique V-gene family. To address suspected cross-contamination and a sequencing artifact, a later analysis removed 592 highly shared, low-generation-probability nucleotide sequences. In a later analysis, a clonal expansion index for each public chain was calculated from normalized within-repertoire ranks of inferred template counts. A later analysis computed generation probabilities with a VDJ recombination model fitted to out-of-frame rearrangements, and checked the results against IGoR. In a later analysis, TCR-TCR, TCR-HLA and TCR-CMV co-occurrence was scored with hypergeometric tests, and a repertoire-size bias correction was applied to TCR pairs. A later analysis estimated false discovery rates by permuting HLA or CMV assignments 20 times. In a later analysis, co-occurring TCRs were grouped with DBSCAN, and TCRdist sequence similarity was added when clustering was performed within HLA-allele-positive subsets. Repertoires with fewer than 30,000 or more than 120,000 public chains, plus five repertoires with anomalous nucleotide sharing, were excluded from co-occurrence clustering. TCRdb took over this immuneACCESS table, retaining in-frame rearrangements with V and J assigned. Such tables are incomplete; in checked studies, under half of the missing clones stem from an unresolved V gene, and the remainder is unexplained. V, J and clone size derive from that table, while D and trimming were established from the DNA sequence. This sample lists about 160,000 clones; approximately 81% were detected once. About 2.4% of the sample lies in the top ten.

From the germline V gene, CDR1 is MGHDK and CDR2 is SYGVNS. V is reduced by 2 bases and J by 2 bases, leaving a spacing of 9 bases between them. Reading from cysteine to phenylalanine, the CDR3 counts 14 amino acids. Of the read, only the CDR3 DNA is kept; its 42 bases are in frame from base 1. This record comes from a study of cytomegalovirus exposure and HLA in healthy donors (dated by TCRdb to between 2016 and 2019). For context, the study as a whole: An earlier analysis of roughly 610 of the donors reported 276 Gb of sequence data and 95 million to 120 million unique TCR beta sequences obtained from around 190 million T cells. An early release that covered around 590 HLA-typed donors contained about 300 gigabases of sequencing data and 85 million to 100 million unique TCR sequences. Among the roughly 400 genotyped donors, around 79% belonged to the genetic ancestry cluster associated with self-reported Caucasian donors. The study aimed to test whether signatures of past pathogen exposure could be identified by cataloging public T cell receptors. Using immunosequencing, the study profiled T cell repertoires from 640 or so subjects and related those repertoires to cytomegalovirus serostatus. A separate validation cohort of approximately 120 different subjects was used in addition to the roughly 700-subject first cohort. To predict cytomegalovirus infection status, the study brought together high-throughput TCR immunosequencing, statistical association of individual TCRs with disease status, and machine learning. In a later analysis, previously published TCR beta repertoires from 550 to 750 donors were re-analyzed and high-resolution HLA genotyping was added so that TCR occurrence patterns could be studied. Rather than using new phenotypic data, the later analysis identified candidate immune exposures from TCR beta sequences and from how often those sequences occurred across donors. An earlier analysis of 450 to 750 of the donors used high-throughput TCR beta sequencing to judge whether each TCR beta V gene segment behaved as functional or pseudogenic. Donor age, sex, ethnicity and CMV serostatus were compiled alongside the repertoire data. Genome-wide SNP genotypes for about 55% of the roughly 670 donors were used in a later genetic analysis, which treated that subset as a discovery cohort. Every repertoire in the discovery cohort had been generated on one and the same sequencing platform. HLA typing covered class I and class II loci at four-digit resolution. The number of typed donors differed by locus: about 620-640 for A, B, C, DRB1 and DQB1; about 520 for DQA1; 606 for DPA1; and about 450 for DPB1. Because of strong linkage in the cohort, four or five DR-DQ haplotypes were treated as single units for association and clustering. Among roughly 400 genotyped donors of the cohort, an average of around 240,000 unique TCR beta nucleotide sequences were sequenced per donor, roughly a sixth of them non-productive. Overall study results and their limits: A further reported finding was that TCR beta sequences accurately predicted the HLA-A and HLA-B alleles for most subjects in the first cohort. HLA typing was unavailable for some donors at each locus, so association tests used only the typed subset. A later genetic analysis reported fewer N-insertions in productive TCRs among donors in an Asian-associated ancestry cluster than the approximately 670-donor mean. In a later analysis, several top co-occurrence clusters were reported to appear linked to parvovirus B19, influenza, CMV and Epstein-Barr virus. In a later analysis, around 15,000 TCR beta sequences were associated with specific HLA alleles at a false discovery rate of 0.05. Some IMGT-functional V segments, including TRBV6-2 and TRBV6-3, could not be told apart with the 87-base-pair reads, so those segments were excluded. When HLA alleles, especially DR and DQ, strongly co-occurred, TCR associations were difficult to assign to individual alleles. The earlier analysis of about 600 of the donors excluded some 16 rarely observed V segments, including chromosome 9 orphons, because counts were too low. The study listed around 160 TCR beta chains as associated with cytomegalovirus. The sequencing pipeline was judged likely to have produced a cluster of highly shared sequence variants as a technical artifact. A later genetic analysis associated a missense DCLRE1C variant with V-gene and J-gene trimming of TCR beta chains, and an independent cohort replicated the association. Across donors, most TCR sequences were observed very rarely, whereas some public TCRs were present in many individuals. In a later analysis, HLA-associated TCR beta chains were found to be more clonally expanded and to have lower generation probabilities than equally common non-associated chains. A later analysis found that TCR association rates varied across HLA loci, with DRB1 alleles showing the most associated TCRs and HLA-C alleles the fewest. Broadly in line with IMGT annotations, most TCR beta V segments showed up in productive rearrangements about 87% or about 30% of the time in an earlier analysis of about 500 of the donors. For the cohort, immune exposure information was limited to CMV serostatus. It was suggested by the authors that the approach could potentially be generalized to other disease states and immunological phenotypes. A later analysis found that most CMV-associated TCR beta chains appeared HLA-restricted, with HLA associations seemingly driven largely by CMV exposure. Presence/absence analyses assumed roughly uniform sequencing depth across donors, an assumption that may not hold. Correlated functional status among segregating V segments might reflect linkage disequilibrium, but an unknown experimental factor could not be ruled out. The classifier was reported to diagnose cytomegalovirus status with high specificity and sensitivity in both the original cohort and the validation cohort. A few of the identified cytomegalovirus-associated TCR beta chains were confirmed in vitro to be specific for cytomegalovirus antigens. Only TCR beta chains were sequenced in this cohort, and the absence of alpha or paired-chain data limited detectable features.

This TCR derives from a male donor in good health and CMV-seronegative. Sequenced material: PBMCs. The chain is assembled from TRBV25-1 and TRBJ1-1, with no D gene named confidently. At the DNA level, the sequence is TGTGCCAGCAGTGAAAGGACGGGAAACACTGAAGCTTTCTTT. Its amino acids are CASSERTGNTEAFF.